Detailed here is one T cell receptor beta chain. This clone was detected only a few times. Its antigen is currently not known. Base qualities are not recorded, but no much larger clone differs from it by a single base. Based on the germline V gene (reference sequence), the CDR1 and CDR2 sequences are MNHNY and SVGAGI. The CDR3 goes from the cysteine to the phenylalanine over 12 residues. The only DNA kept is the CDR3, 36 bases in frame from the first base. V lost 6 bases and J lost 4 bases; the stretch between them is 7 bases long. This record comes from a study of OX40 agonist ivuxolimab in advanced cancers. For context, the study as a whole: Ivuxolimab was an agonistic, fully human IgG2 monoclonal antibody directed against OX40 (CD134), a costimulatory receptor. Intravenous ivuxolimab was administered to patients every 2 weeks at six dose levels: 0.01, 0.1, 0.3, 1.5, 3 and 10 mg/kg. Of the approximately 50 dose-escalation patients, hepatocellular carcinoma was present in roughly 19, melanoma in some 15, renal cell carcinoma in 9 and head and neck cancer in 9. In the dose-escalation cohort, around four fifths of patients were male, and the mean age was 60 years with a range of roughly 20 to 85. Prior anti-PD-1, anti-PD-L1 or anti-CTLA-4 therapy was permitted, and checkpoint inhibitors had been received by more than 35% of dose-escalation patients. Three dose-escalation patients achieved partial responses, one with hepatocellular carcinoma and two with cutaneous melanoma. Peripheral TCRbeta sequencing was intended to test whether TCR sequence diversity was altered and clonal T-cell expansion was caused by ivuxolimab. The monotherapy dose-escalation portion (N ≈ 50 patients) of the phase I ivuxolimab trial is reported in the paper. Beyond this particular receptor, the publication reports: Which antigens the clonally expanded peripheral T cells were specific for was not determined. After ivuxolimab, expanded clones were on average more numerous among CD8+ T cells than among CD4+ T cells. At doses of 0.1 to 3.0 mg/kg, clonal expansion of both CD4+ and CD8+ T cells in blood was seen between baseline and week 6. In partial responders in the 0.1-3.0 mg/kg groups, normalized peripheral clonal expansion was found to be among the lowest, especially among CD8+ T cells. Low levels of normalized T-cell clonal expansion were also seen in some nonresponding patients.

For sequencing of the TCRbeta CDR3 region, genomic DNA was extracted from the sorted cells. The immunoSEQ Assay was used to sequence the TCRbeta CDR3 regions. TCRdb provides this immuneACCESS table in a form limited to in-frame rearrangements. Some clones are lacking; in checked studies, under half of them reflect an unresolved V gene, and why the rest are absent is not known. The sample profile shows approximately 79,000 clones; roughly 85% of them were found once. 2.5% to 3.5% of the sample lies in the top ten. Patients with a history of autoimmune disease or receiving systemic immunosuppression were excluded from the trial. Peripheral blood for TCR sequencing was drawn from every dose cohort at baseline, at cycle 4 day 1 and at cycle 7 day 1. The samples were taken from a phase I, first-in-human, multicenter, open-label dose-escalation trial of ivuxolimab. The trial enrolled adults with locally advanced or metastatic head and neck squamous cell, hepatocellular, melanoma or renal cell carcinoma. Before TCR sequencing, CD4+ T cells and CD8+ T cells were sorted from peripheral blood as separate populations.

The input for sequencing was CD4+ or CD8+ T cells sorted from blood, taken in a trial of the OX40 agonist ivuxolimab. The sequence came from an adult with an advanced solid tumor such as melanoma, head and neck, liver or kidney cancer. The rearranged segments are TRBV6-6 and TRBJ1-3, with no D gene named confidently. The CDR3 reads as follows: CASSPAGNTIYF. The nucleotides read TGTGCCAGCAGCCCCGCGGGAAACACCATATATTTT.